This TCR beta chain was found in a study of blood T cell repertoires in COVID-19 (dated by TCRdb to the early 2020s). Describing the broader study: Samples from collaborators originated in the United States, Italy and Spain and spanned both the acute and convalescent phases of COVID-19. The material from the prospective study consisted of cDNA or gDNA derived from T cells, B-cell-depleted T cells, or PBMCs. The repertoires were made available in a free public database intended to serve as a resource for research on the immune response to SARS-CoV-2. Deeply sampled blood TCRbeta repertoires from subjects exposed to, actively infected with, or recovered from COVID-19 were included in the dataset. Where available, HLA class I and class II types were obtained from metadata supplied by the sample provider rather than from assay-based typing. The samples were drawn from two sources: the first 160 participants of the ongoing ImmuneRACE study, and 950 to 1,500 subjects contributed by 6 global collaborators. Sample metadata almost always included a de-identified subject ID, COVID-19 status, age in years and sex.

Comments on this clone: Its antigen target is currently unknown. No much larger clone exists at a distance of one base, and base qualities are not known.

TCRbeta CDR3 regions were amplified from genomic DNA by means of the immunoSEQ Assay, a bias-controlled multiplex PCR. The original methods were these. Nucleated cell counts per sample were estimated from amplification of reference gene primers within the assay. Sequence reads were collapsed and filtered to measure the absolute abundance of every unique TCRbeta CDR3 rearrangement. For each sample, productive Simpson clonality was calculated as the square root of Simpson's diversity index across productive rearrangements. The source is immuneACCESS, and TCRdb retained only in-frame sequences with V and J called. Part of the clones is not carried over; for the studies checked, unresolved V genes explain less than half of this, and the remainder is unexplained. That table furnishes V, J and clone size, whereas the DNA furnished D and trimming. Recorded for this sample are about 300,000 clones; around four fifths of them occurred a single time. About 1.2% of the sample is held by the ten biggest clonotypes.

Study-wide conclusions, independent of this receptor: The amount of clinical and demographic metadata varied by source and participant and was provided uncurated.

CDR1 and CDR2, looked up from the germline V gene, are SGDLS and YYNGEE. Trimming removed 1 base from V and 0 bases from J; the gene matches leave 11 bases unexplained. Including cysteine and phenylalanine, the CDR3 has 19 amino acids. The retained sequence is limited to the CDR3, 57 bases, with the frame set at the first base. Collaborating institutions collected whole blood in K2EDTA tubes following their own protocols. For TCRbeta analysis, collaborator samples were shipped as frozen whole blood, as isolated PBMCs, or as DNA extracted from either sample type. The receptor was derived from a woman aged 50 to 65 with acute or convalescent COVID-19. This receptor chain uses TRBV9 and TRBJ2-1; 9 central nucleotides agree with TRBD2. Sequencing was performed on peripheral blood. DNA sequence: TGTGCCAGCAGCGTAACGCCCGGGACTAGCACCAGCTCCTACAATGAGCAGTTCTTC. Its translation reads: CASSVTPGTSTSSYNEQFF.